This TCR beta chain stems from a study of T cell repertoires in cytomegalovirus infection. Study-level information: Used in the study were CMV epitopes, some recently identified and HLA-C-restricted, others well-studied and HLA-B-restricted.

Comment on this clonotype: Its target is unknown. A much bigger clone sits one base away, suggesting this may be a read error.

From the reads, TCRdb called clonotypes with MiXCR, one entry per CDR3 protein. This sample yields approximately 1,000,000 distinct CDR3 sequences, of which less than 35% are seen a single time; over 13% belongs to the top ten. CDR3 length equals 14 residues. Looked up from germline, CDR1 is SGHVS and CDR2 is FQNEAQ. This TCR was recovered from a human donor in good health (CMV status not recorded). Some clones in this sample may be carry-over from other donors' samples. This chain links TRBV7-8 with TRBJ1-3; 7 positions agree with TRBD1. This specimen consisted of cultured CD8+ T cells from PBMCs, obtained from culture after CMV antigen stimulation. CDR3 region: CASSHTGAENSIYF. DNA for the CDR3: TGTGCCAGCAGCCACACAGGGGCTGAAAACTCCATATATTTT.